A single sample gave rise to the 24 T cell receptor beta chains below, sequenced in a study of identical twins. Each CDR3 protein gets one entry after TCRdb re-called the 5' RACE reads with MiXCR. This table holds some 1,700,000 distinct CDR3 sequences, less than 40% found once. The sample taken for sequencing was cord blood. These receptors were obtained from a newborn girl in good health.

Only a few counts were recorded for this clonotype. The chain combines TRBV4-1 with TRBJ2-7; the D gene is possibly TRBD2 (6 bases). The germline V gene has CDR1 MGHRA and CDR2 YSYEKL. V was trimmed by 1 base and J by 0 bases, leaving 13 bases between them. The CDR3 is 16 residues long. This CDR3 reads CASSQAGTRSSYEQYF. In DNA form, the CDR3 reads TGCGCCAGCAGCCAAGCCGGGACTCGTAGCTCCTACGAGCAGTACTTC.

This clonotype has a handful of counts. The chain is built from TRBV6-6 and TRBJ2-3, with D perhaps TRBD2 (6 bases). Germline V lookup: CDR1 MNHNY, CDR2 SVGAGI (reference sequence). Deletions cut 11 bases from V and 4 bases from J, with 13 bases between. The CDR3 is 12 amino acids. CDR3 coding DNA: TGTGCCTCCCGGGACTTCCCAGATACGCAGTATTTT. This gives the protein CASRDFPDTQYF.

V usage is TRBV18 and J usage is TRBJ2-4; D is possibly TRBD2 (5 bases). TRBJ2-5 explains the end of the DNA better; the J call may be wrong. CDR3 length: 14 residues. The germline V gene encodes CDR1 KGHSH and CDR2 LQKENI. The CDR3 loop is CASSPEVASETQYF. In DNA, the CDR3 is TGTGCCAGCTCACCGGAGGTAGCCTCGGAGACCCAGTACTTC.

In its sample, this clonotype was seen a few times. The chain links TRBV21-1 to TRBJ1-5. TRBV21-1 is termed a pseudogene. This CDR3 comprises 13 residues. The CDR3 sequence: CASSTGGDQPQHF. In DNA form, the CDR3 reads TGTGCCAGCAGCACAGGGGGCGATCAGCCCCAGCATTTT.

The genes are TRBV3-1 and TRBJ2-3; 7 positions agree with TRBD1. V dropped 5 bases and J dropped 4; count of bases not matched to a gene: 9. The germline V gene has CDR1 LGHDT and CDR2 YNNKEL (reference sequence). CDR3 length equals 15 residues. This chain's CDR3 is CASSSSGTASDTQYF. CDR3 in DNA: TGTGCCAGCAGCTCATCCGGGACAGCCTCAGATACGCAGTATTTT.

This chain links TRBV5-1 with TRBJ2-1; 7 nucleotides match TRBD2. Germline V lookup: CDR1 SGHRS, CDR2 YFSETQ. The junction had 6 bases not matched to a gene; V was cut back by 0 bases and J by 6 bases. The CDR3 has 15 amino acids. This CDR3 is CASSLEGGPVNEQFF. The CDR3 DNA follows: TGCGCCAGCAGCTTGGAGGGAGGGCCGGTCAATGAGCAGTTCTTC.

This clonotype has a single count. This chain links TRBV24-1 with TRBJ2-2; D is unresolved. Germline V gives CDR1 KGHDR, CDR2 SFDVKD. Trimming took 5 bases from V and 11 from J, leaving 8 bases between them. This CDR3 spans 11 amino acids. Written as DNA, the CDR3 is TGTGCCACCAGTGCCGGGCCTGAGCTGTTTTTT. Translating gives CATSAGPELFF.

This clonotype turned up a few times. The chain recombines TRBV12-3 or TRBV12-4 with TRBJ1-6, with 7 bases aligning to TRBD1. V lost 8 bases, J lost 7 bases, and 8 bases stayed unmatched. The CDR3 has 14 residues. The CDR3 region has the DNA TGTGCCAGCGGGGTCGACAGGGCCAATTCACCCCTCCACTTT. It codes for CASGVDRANSPLHF.

To note about this clonotype: Mismatch with germline at one junction end may stem from a read error. The V call is TRBV5-1, the J call TRBJ1-1; tentative D call: TRBD1 (5 bases). The CDR3 runs to 12 residues. CDR1 is SGHRS, CDR2 YFSETQ, per germline. In DNA form, the CDR3 reads TGCGCCAGCAGCTTGCAGGACACTGGAGCTTTCTTT. The encoded protein is CASSLQDTGAFF. The full variable domain, completed using reference TRBV5-1 and TRBJ1-1, is KAGVTQTPRYLIKTRGQQVTLSCSPISGHRSVSWYQQTPGQGLQFLFEYFSETQRNKGNFPGRFSGRQFSNSRSEMNVSTLELGDSALYLCASSLQDTGAFFGQGTRLTVV.

The rearrangement uses TRBV20-1 and TRBJ2-2; TRBD1 agrees at 8 bases. The V gene end was trimmed by 2 bases and the J gene end by 7 bases; junction bases not matched to a gene: 9. This CDR3 spans 15 amino acids. CDR1 is DFQATT and CDR2 is SNEGSKA in the germline V gene (reference sequence). The CDR3 region is CSARPWTGYIGELFF. CDR3 nucleotide sequence: TGCAGTGCTAGACCCTGGACAGGGTATATCGGGGAGCTGTTTTTT.

This chain links TRBV9 with TRBJ1-6, with TRBD1 matching 9 bases. The V gene end was trimmed by 3 bases and the J gene end by 9 bases; junction bases not matched to a gene: 4. This CDR3 contains 14 residues. Germline V CDR1 and CDR2: SGDLS, YYNGEE. The CDR3, as DNA: TGTGCCAGCAGCGCCGGGACAGGGCGTTCACCCCTCCACTTT. Residues: CASSAGTGRSPLHF.

V is TRBV13 and J is TRBJ2-5, with TRBD2 identical over 8 bases. V was pared by 3 bases and J by 1 base, with 7 bases of the junction left unmatched. Per germline, CDR1 PRHDT and CDR2 FYEKMQ (reference sequence). This CDR3 comprises 16 residues. In DNA, the CDR3 is TGTGCCAGCAGCTTGAGACTAGCGCAATTCCAAGAGACCCAGTACTTC. It codes for CASSLRLAQFQETQYF. Based on the CDR3 plus reference TRBV13 and TRBJ2-5, the full variable domain is AAGVIQSPRHLIKEKRETATLKCYPIPRHDTVYWYQQGPGQDPQFLISFYEKMQSDKGSIPDRFSAQQFSDYHSELNMSSLELGDSALYFCASSLRLAQFQETQYFGPGTRLLVL.

The chain recombines TRBV29-1 with TRBJ1-1; the D gene is possibly TRBD1 (6 bases). The CDR3 runs to 17 residues. Trimming removed 4 bases at V and 0 bases at J, with 21 bases between. CDR1 and CDR2 (germline): SQVTM, ANQGSEA. As DNA, the CDR3 is TGCAGCGTTGGCCCCGACAGGTTATGGAGCATGAACACTGAAGCTTTCTTT. Translating gives CSVGPDRLWSMNTEAFF.

The chain's CDR3 is CSARVLENYGYTF. DNA for the CDR3: TGCAGTGCTAGAGTACTGGAAAACTATGGCTACACCTTC. The chain couples TRBV20-1 to TRBJ1-2; D not certain. V dropped 1 base and J dropped 2 bases, with 8 bases sitting between them. Germline CDR1 DFQATT, CDR2 SNEGSKA (reference sequence). This CDR3 is built from 13 residues.

This clonotype was found many times. This sequence joins TRBV28 and TRBJ2-4, with D unclear. Germline lookup yields CDR1 MDHEN and CDR2 SYDVKM. The CDR3 runs 13 residues. Trimming left V 6 bases short and J 1 base short, with 7 bases between. CDR3 nucleotides: TGTGCCAGCAGGGAGCCGGCCAAAAACATTCAGTACTTC. Translation gives CASREPAKNIQYF.

In its sample, this clonotype was seen a few times. This chain connects TRBV20-1 to TRBJ2-7; the D gene is possibly TRBD1 (5 bases). The V gene lost 6 bases and the J gene lost 0 bases, with 21 bases spanning the gap. Germline V lookup: CDR1 DFQATT, CDR2 SNEGSKA (reference sequence). This CDR3 has 16 amino acids. As DNA, the CDR3 is TGCAGTGCCACAATCCCCCAGGGCCCCGTCTCCTACGAGCAGTACTTC. It yields the protein CSATIPQGPVSYEQYF.

The CDR3, as DNA: TGTGCCAGCAGCCGGGACCATTACACAGATACGCAGTATTTT. It yields the protein CASSRDHYTDTQYF. V and J are TRBV12-3 or TRBV12-4 and TRBJ2-3; D possibly uses TRBD1 or TRBD2 (5 bases each). The CDR3 extends over 14 amino acids. With 6 bases removed from V and 2 bases from J, the gap between germline ends came to 12 bases.

The rearrangement uses TRBV12-3 or TRBV12-4 and TRBJ2-7, with D possibly being TRBD2 (6 bases). Trimming removed 3 bases at V and 6 bases at J, with 12 bases between. The CDR3 runs 13 residues. This chain's CDR3 is CASSFGGVGEQYF. The CDR3 region has the DNA TGTGCCAGCAGTTTTGGAGGGGTGGGCGAGCAGTACTTC.

This sequence joins TRBV5-1 and TRBJ2-4, with TRBD1 identical over 8 bases. The germline V gene encodes CDR1 SGHRS and CDR2 YFSETQ. Germline trimming cut 5 bases from V and 1 base from J; bases unmatched to any gene: 5. The CDR3 loop spans 15 amino acids. CDR3 nucleotides: TGCGCCAGCAGAATCCGACAGGGGGCCAAAAACATTCAGTACTTC. This translates into CASRIRQGAKNIQYF.

This clonotype was observed at least ten times. The chain links TRBV3-1 to TRBJ2-7; D may be TRBD2 (5 bases). The CDR3 covers 13 residues. V shed 3 bases and J shed 5 bases, with 11 bases lying between them. Germline loops: CDR1 LGHDT, CDR2 YNNKEL (reference sequence). The DNA for the CDR3 is TGTGCCAGCAGCCACCTAATGCGGGACGAGCAGTACTTC. It is translated as CASSHLMRDEQYF.

This clonotype was seen only once. This could be a read error, since a much larger clone is one nucleotide away. The genes are TRBV25-1 and TRBJ2-5; D uncertain. Germline assignment: CDR1 MGHDK and CDR2 SYGVNS. This CDR3 is built from 12 residues. The CDR3 region has the DNA TGTGCCAGCAGTGATACAAAAGAGACCCGGTACTTC. Translated, it gives CASSDTKETRYF.

In this sample, this clonotype turned up a few times. V gene TRBV10-3 combines with J gene TRBJ2-3, with TRBD2 matching over 13 bases. CDR3 length equals 16 residues. After removal of 6 bases from V and 2 bases from J, the junction contained 5 bases not matched to a gene. Germline assignment: CDR1 ENHRY and CDR2 SYGVKD. This CDR3 reads CAIRRLAGGNTDTQYF. The CDR3, as DNA: TGTGCCATCAGACGACTAGCGGGGGGAAACACAGATACGCAGTATTTT.

This rearrangement joins TRBV20-1 to TRBJ1-4; tentatively, D is TRBD1 (5 bases). CDR3 length: 12 amino acids. Germline-derived CDR1 and CDR2 are DFQATT and SNEGSKA (reference sequence). The V end lost 6 bases, the J end lost 8 bases, and 13 bases lay between the germline ends. The chain's CDR3 is CSASAGSEKLFF. Written as DNA, the CDR3 is TGCAGTGCATCGGCAGGGTCCGAAAAACTGTTTTTT.

The chain links TRBV20-1 to TRBJ2-5, with D possibly TRBD1 on 6 matching bases. The end of the DNA is better explained by TRBJ2-7, so the J call may be wrong. The V gene's germline CDR1 is DFQATT and CDR2 SNEGSKA (reference sequence). This CDR3 region has 12 residues. The CDR3 coding sequence is TGCAGTGCTCGCCAGGGGACGGGCGAGCAGTACTTC. Translation: CSARQGTGEQYF.